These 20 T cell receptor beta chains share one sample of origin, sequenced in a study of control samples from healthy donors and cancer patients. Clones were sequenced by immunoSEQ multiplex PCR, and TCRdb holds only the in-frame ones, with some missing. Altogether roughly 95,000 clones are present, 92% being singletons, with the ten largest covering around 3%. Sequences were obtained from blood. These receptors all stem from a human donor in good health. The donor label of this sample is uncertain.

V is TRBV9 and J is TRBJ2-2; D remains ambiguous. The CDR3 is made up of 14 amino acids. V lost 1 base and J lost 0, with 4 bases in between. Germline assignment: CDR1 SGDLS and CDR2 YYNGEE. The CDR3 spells CASSVWANTGELFF. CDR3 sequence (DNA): TGTGCCAGCAGCGTATGGGCGAACACCGGGGAGCTGTTTTTT.

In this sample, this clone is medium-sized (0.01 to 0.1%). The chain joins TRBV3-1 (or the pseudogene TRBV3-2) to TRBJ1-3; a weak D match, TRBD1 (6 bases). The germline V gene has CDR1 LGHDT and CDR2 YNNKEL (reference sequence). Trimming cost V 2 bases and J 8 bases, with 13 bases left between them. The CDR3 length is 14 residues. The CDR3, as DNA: TGTGCCAGCAGCCAATTCGGACAGACGGACACCATATATTTT. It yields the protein CASSQFGQTDTIYF.

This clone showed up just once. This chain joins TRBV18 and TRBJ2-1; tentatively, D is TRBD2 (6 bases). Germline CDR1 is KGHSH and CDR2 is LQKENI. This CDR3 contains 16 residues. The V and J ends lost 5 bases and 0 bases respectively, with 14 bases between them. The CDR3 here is CASSSLASSSYNEQFF. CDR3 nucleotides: TGTGCCAGCTCATCTCTAGCGTCCAGCTCCTACAATGAGCAGTTCTTC.

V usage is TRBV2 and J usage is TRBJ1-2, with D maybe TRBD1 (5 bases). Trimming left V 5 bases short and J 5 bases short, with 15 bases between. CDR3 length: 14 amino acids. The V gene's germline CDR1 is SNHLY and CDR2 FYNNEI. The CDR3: CASSYTGTPYGYTF. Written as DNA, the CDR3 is TGTGCCAGCAGTTATACCGGGACCCCTTATGGCTACACCTTC.

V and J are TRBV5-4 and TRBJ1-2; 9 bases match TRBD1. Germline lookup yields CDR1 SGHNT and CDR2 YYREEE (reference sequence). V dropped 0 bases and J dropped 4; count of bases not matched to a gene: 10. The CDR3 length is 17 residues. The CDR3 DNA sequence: TGTGCCAGCAGCTTGGGCGGGACAGGGATTGGAGCCTATGGCTACACCTTC. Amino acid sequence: CASSLGGTGIGAYGYTF.

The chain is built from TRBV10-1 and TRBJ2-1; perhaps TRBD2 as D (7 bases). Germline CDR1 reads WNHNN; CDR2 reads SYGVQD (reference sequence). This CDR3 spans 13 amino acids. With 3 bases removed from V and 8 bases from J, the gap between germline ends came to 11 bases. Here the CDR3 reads CASSDSGGHEQFF. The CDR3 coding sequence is TGCGCCAGCAGTGATTCGGGGGGCCATGAGCAGTTCTTC.

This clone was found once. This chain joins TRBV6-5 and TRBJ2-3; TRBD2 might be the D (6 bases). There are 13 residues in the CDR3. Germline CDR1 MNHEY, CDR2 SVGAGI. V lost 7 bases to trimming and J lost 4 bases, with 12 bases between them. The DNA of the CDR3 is TGTGCCAGCAAGGCTGCGGGGTCAGATACGCAGTATTTT. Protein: CASKAAGSDTQYF.

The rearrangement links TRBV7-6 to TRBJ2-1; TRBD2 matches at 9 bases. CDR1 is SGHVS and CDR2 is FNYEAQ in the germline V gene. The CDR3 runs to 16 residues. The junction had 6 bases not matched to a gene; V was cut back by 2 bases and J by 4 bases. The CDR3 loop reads CASSLLGLAGYNEQFF. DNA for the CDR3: TGTGCCAGCAGCTTATTGGGACTAGCAGGTTACAATGAGCAGTTCTTC.

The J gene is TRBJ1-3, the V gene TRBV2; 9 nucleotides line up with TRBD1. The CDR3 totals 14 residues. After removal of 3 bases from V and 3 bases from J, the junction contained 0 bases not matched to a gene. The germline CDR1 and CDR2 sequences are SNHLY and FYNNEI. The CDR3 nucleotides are TGTGCCAGCAGTGAGGACAGGGGTGGAAACACCATATATTTT. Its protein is CASSEDRGGNTIYF.

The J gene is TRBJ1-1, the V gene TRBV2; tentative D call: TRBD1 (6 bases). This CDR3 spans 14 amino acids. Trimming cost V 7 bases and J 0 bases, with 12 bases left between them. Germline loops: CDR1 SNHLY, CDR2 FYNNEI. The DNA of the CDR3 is TGTGCCAGCACTTGGACAGATTTGAACACTGAAGCTTTCTTT. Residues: CASTWTDLNTEAFF.

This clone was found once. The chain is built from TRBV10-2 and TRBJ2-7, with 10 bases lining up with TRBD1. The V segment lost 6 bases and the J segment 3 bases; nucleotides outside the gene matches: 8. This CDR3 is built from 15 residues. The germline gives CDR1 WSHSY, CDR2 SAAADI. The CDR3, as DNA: TGCGCCAGCAGGGACGGGACAGGGGCGTTCTACGAGCAGTACTTC. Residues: CASRDGTGAFYEQYF.

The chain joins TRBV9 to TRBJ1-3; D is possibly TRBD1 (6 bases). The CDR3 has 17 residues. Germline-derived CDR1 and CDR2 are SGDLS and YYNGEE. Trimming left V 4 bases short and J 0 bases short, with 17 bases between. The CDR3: CASSIEQGLASGNTIYF. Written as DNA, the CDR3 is TGTGCCAGCAGCATCGAACAGGGACTAGCCTCTGGAAACACCATATATTTT.

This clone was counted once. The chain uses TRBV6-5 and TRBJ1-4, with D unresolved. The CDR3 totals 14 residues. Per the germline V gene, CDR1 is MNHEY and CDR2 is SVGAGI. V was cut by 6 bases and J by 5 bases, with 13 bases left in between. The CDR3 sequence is CASRLSGENEKLFF. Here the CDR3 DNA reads TGTGCCAGCAGATTAAGCGGGGAGAATGAAAAACTGTTTTTT.

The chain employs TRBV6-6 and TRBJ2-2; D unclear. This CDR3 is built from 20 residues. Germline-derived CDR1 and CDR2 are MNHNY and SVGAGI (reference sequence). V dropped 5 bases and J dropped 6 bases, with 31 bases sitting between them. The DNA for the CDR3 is TGTGCCAGCAGTCCAAAGCACGATATGACCCGTTTTTCAACCCCCGGGGAGCTGTTTTTT. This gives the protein CASSPKHDMTRFSTPGELFF.

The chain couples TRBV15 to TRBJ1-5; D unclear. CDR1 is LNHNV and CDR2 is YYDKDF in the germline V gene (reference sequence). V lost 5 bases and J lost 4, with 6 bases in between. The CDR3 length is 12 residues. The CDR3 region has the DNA TGTGCCACCAGCGCCGCTAATCAGCCCCAGCATTTT. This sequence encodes CATSAANQPQHF.

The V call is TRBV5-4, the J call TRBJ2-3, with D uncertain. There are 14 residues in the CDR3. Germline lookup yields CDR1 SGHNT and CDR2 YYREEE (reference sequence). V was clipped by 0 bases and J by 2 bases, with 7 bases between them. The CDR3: CASSLAGDTDTQYF. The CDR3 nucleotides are TGTGCCAGCAGCTTGGCTGGGGACACAGATACGCAGTATTTT.

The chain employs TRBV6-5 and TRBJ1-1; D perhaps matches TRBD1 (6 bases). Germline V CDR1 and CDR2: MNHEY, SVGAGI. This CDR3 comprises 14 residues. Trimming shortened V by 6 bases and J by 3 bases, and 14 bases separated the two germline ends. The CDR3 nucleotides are TGTGCCAGCAGGGGGGGTAACAGGGACACTGAAGCTTTCTTT. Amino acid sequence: CASRGGNRDTEAFF.

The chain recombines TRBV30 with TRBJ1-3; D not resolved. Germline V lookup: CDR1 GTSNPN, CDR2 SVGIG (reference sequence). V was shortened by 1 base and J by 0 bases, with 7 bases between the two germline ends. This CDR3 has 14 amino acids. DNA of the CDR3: TGTGCCTGGAGTGGTGGGATCTCTGGAAACACCATATATTTT. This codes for CAWSGGISGNTIYF.

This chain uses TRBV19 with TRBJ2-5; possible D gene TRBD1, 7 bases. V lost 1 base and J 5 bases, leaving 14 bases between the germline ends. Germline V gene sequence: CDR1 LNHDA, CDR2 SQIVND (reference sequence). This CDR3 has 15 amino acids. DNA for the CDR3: TGTGCCAGTAGTATAGGGCCAGGGGGGCCGGAGACCCAGTACTTC. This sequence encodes CASSIGPGGPETQYF.

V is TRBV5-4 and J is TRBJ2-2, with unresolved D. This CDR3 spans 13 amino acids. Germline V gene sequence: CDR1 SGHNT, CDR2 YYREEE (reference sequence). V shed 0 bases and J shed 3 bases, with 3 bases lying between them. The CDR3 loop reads CASSLDHTGELFF. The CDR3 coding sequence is TGTGCCAGCAGCTTGGACCACACCGGGGAGCTGTTTTTT.